This T cell receptor (beta chain) was sequenced during a study of T-cell memory formation after mild COVID-19. The 5'RACE method, run with constant-segment primers, produced TCR alpha and TCR beta cDNA libraries (carrying sample barcodes and UMIs). Via MiXCR, TCRdb re-called the 5' RACE reads, giving one row per CDR3 protein. Counted here are approximately 88,000 distinct CDR3 sequences, approximately 25% occurring once; the ten biggest clones make up under 50%. The CDR3 consists of 13 residues. Germline lookup yields CDR1 ENHRY and CDR2 SYGVKD. Trimming removed 6 bases at V and 5 bases at J, with 10 bases between.

This clonotype was sampled from a man younger than 30 who had mild COVID-19 (a few samples of this study predate the infection). Cell type and time point are not known. The chain uses TRBV10-3 and TRBJ2-2, with D uncertain. Sequencing used PBMCs or a T cell subset sorted from them (not recorded which). The CDR3, as DNA: TGTGCCATCAGCCCGCGTGGGACCGGGGAGCTGTTTTTT. Residues: CAISPRGTGELFF.